This entry lists 32 T cell receptor beta chains sequenced from one sample in a study of T cell repertoires in cytomegalovirus infection. What these receptors recognize is not known. Using its own MiXCR run on the reads, TCRdb lists one record per CDR3 protein. The sample yields 680,000 or so distinct CDR3 sequences, around a third seen once. Material: cultured PBMCs, obtained from culture after CMV antigen stimulation. The receptor set was obtained from a human donor in good health (CMV status not recorded). Some clones in this sample may be carry-over from other donors' samples.

The genes are TRBV6-1 and TRBJ2-7; D is unresolved. The CDR3 totals 18 residues. Germline values: CDR1 MNHNS, CDR2 SASEGT. The V and J ends lost 5 bases and 0 bases respectively, with 23 bases between them. CDR3: CASSYRVPVFLSSYEQYF. The DNA of the CDR3 is TGTGCCAGCAGTTACCGGGTCCCTGTATTCCTAAGCTCCTACGAGCAGTACTTC.

This clonotype was seen ten or more times. The V call is TRBV28, the J call TRBJ2-7; D gene ambiguous. V shed 5 bases and J shed 4 bases, with 6 bases lying between them. Germline V lookup: CDR1 MDHEN, CDR2 SYDVKM. This CDR3 has 11 amino acids. The CDR3 loop is CASSQVYEQYF. CDR3 sequence (DNA): TGTGCCAGCAGTCAAGTATACGAGCAGTACTTC.

The chain couples TRBV6-1 to TRBJ1-2; D gene unclear. This CDR3 comprises 16 residues. In germline, CDR1 is MNHNS, CDR2 SASEGT. V lost 0 bases and J lost 3, with 14 bases in between. CDR3 sequence (DNA): TGTGCCAGCAGTGAAGCGCTTCGGGCAGCCGACTATGGCTACACCTTC. Amino acid sequence: CASSEALRAADYGYTF.

The genes are TRBV5-4 and TRBJ2-1; D ambiguous. The CDR3 is 14 residues long. Trimming removed 1 base at V and 6 bases at J, with 11 bases between. In germline, CDR1 is SGHNT, CDR2 YYREEE (reference sequence). The CDR3 sequence: CASSLYGPVNEQFF. CDR3 nucleotide sequence: TGTGCCAGCAGCTTGTATGGACCCGTCAATGAGCAGTTCTTC.

This clonotype was seen only a few times. The rearrangement links TRBV27 to TRBJ2-7; D might be TRBD1 (6 bases). Germline CDR1 reads MNHEY; CDR2 reads SMNVEV (reference sequence). The CDR3 runs 13 residues. Between the trimmed V and J ends, which lost 7 bases and 3 bases, there was a span of 13 bases. CDR3 residues: CASIPQDSYEQYF. For the CDR3, the DNA is TGTGCCAGCATTCCACAGGACAGCTACGAGCAGTACTTC.

This clonotype turned up a few times. This sequence joins TRBV27 and TRBJ2-2; 9 nucleotides match TRBD2. Looked up from germline, CDR1 is MNHEY and CDR2 is SMNVEV (reference sequence). V lost 6 bases, J lost 6 bases, and 8 bases stayed unmatched. The CDR3 is made up of 15 amino acids. The CDR3 loop reads CASSSSGTEAGELFF. The CDR3 region has the DNA TGTGCCAGCAGCTCTAGCGGGACTGAGGCCGGGGAGCTGTTTTTT.

The chain has TRBV5-1 and TRBJ2-1; 13 bases agree with TRBD2. V was pared by 6 bases and J by 0 bases, with 18 bases of the junction left unmatched. Germline CDR1 reads SGHRS; CDR2 reads YFSETQ. CDR3 length equals 21 residues. The CDR3 DNA reads as TGCGCCAGCACCATCGCTCCGGGTACTAGCGGGAGGGCTAGCTCCTACAATGAGCAGTTCTTC. Translation gives CASTIAPGTSGRASSYNEQFF.

This clonotype was detected a few times. The chain employs TRBV7-2 and TRBJ2-2; 9 bases align to TRBD1. The CDR3 totals 14 residues. J lost 5 bases, V lost 5 bases, and 3 bases had no gene match. CDR1 and CDR2 (germline): SGHTA, FQGNSA. The CDR3 region has the DNA TGTGCCAGCAGCACGGGACAGGGAACCGGGGAGCTGTTTTTT. It encodes CASSTGQGTGELFF.

This chain links TRBV6-5 with TRBJ1-3, with 9 bases matching TRBD1. Unmatched junction bases numbered 7, after V lost 6 bases and J lost 4 bases. The CDR3 is made up of 15 amino acids. Germline V gene data show CDR1 as MNHEY and CDR2 as SVGAGI. The CDR3 nucleotides read TGTGCCAGCAGCACCAAGACAGGGGGAGGAAACACCATATATTTT. Its protein is CASSTKTGGGNTIYF.

The chain uses TRBV5-1 and TRBJ1-4, with 10 bases lining up with TRBD1. The CDR3 is 15 amino acids. J gave up 8 bases and V 2 bases, and 6 bases lay outside the gene matches. The germline CDR1 and CDR2 sequences are SGHRS and YFSETQ. The CDR3 is CASSFGDRGPEKLFF. CDR3 DNA sequence: TGCGCCAGCAGCTTCGGGGACAGGGGTCCGGAAAAACTGTTTTTT.

This clonotype has only a few counts. The chain uses TRBV4-1 and TRBJ1-1; TRBD1 is a possible D gene (6 bases). V was shortened by 0 bases and J by 4 bases, with 15 bases between the two germline ends. The CDR3 runs to 16 residues. Germline V CDR1 and CDR2: MGHRA, YSYEKL. CDR3 bases: TGCGCCAGCAGCCAAGATTGGTACAGGGAGGTCACTGAAGCTTTCTTT. Its translation is CASSQDWYREVTEAFF.

The chain links TRBV20-1 to TRBJ2-4, with 8 nucleotides matching TRBD2. The CDR3 sequence is 13 residues long. CDR1 and CDR2 from the germline V gene are DFQATT and SNEGSKA (reference sequence). V lost 4 bases and J lost 6; bases outside the gene matches: 5. The CDR3 loop reads CSAMSGSGNIQYF. The CDR3 bases are TGCAGTGCTATGAGCGGGAGCGGAAACATTCAGTACTTC.

Only a few counts were recorded for this clonotype. V and J are TRBV6-5 and TRBJ1-2, with D perhaps TRBD1 (6 bases). This CDR3 comprises 16 residues. Trimming removed 2 bases from V and 3 bases from J, with 16 bases in between. Looked up from germline, CDR1 is MNHEY and CDR2 is SVGAGI. The CDR3 spells CASSYRYQGSDYGYTF. The DNA of the CDR3 is TGTGCCAGCAGTTACCGTTATCAGGGGAGTGACTATGGCTACACCTTC.

This chain connects TRBV14 to TRBJ2-1; no definite D call. Per germline, CDR1 SGHDN and CDR2 FVKESK. The V and J ends lost 4 bases and 7 bases respectively, with 8 bases between them. The CDR3 consists of 12 residues. The CDR3 region has the DNA TGTGCCAGCAGCCCCACCTTTAATGAGCAGTTCTTC. Protein sequence: CASSPTFNEQFF.

V is TRBV19 and J is TRBJ2-7, with D tentatively TRBD1 (6 bases). The V end lost 1 base, the J end lost 2 bases, and 12 bases lay between the germline ends. Germline values: CDR1 LNHDA, CDR2 SQIVND (reference sequence). The CDR3 length is 15 residues. CDR3 residues: CASSIAVGTTYEQYF. The CDR3 bases are TGTGCCAGTAGTATAGCCGTCGGGACAACCTACGAGCAGTACTTC.

This clonotype was observed a handful of times. CDR3 loop: CASTGQGGDIQYF. The CDR3, as DNA: TGTGCCAGCACTGGACAGGGTGGGGACATTCAGTACTTC. This chain connects TRBV6-5 to TRBJ2-4; 8 bases align to TRBD1. CDR3 size: 13 residues. J was trimmed by 8 bases and V by 7 bases; bases with no gene match: 7. Germline loops: CDR1 MNHEY, CDR2 SVGAGI.

This clonotype was observed at least ten times. The J gene is TRBJ1-5, the V gene TRBV7-9, with no clear D. Germline V gives CDR1 SEHNR, CDR2 FQNEAQ (reference sequence). The CDR3 contains 16 residues. The V gene lost 0 bases and the J gene lost 0 bases, with 9 bases spanning the gap. The CDR3 loop reads CASSLARRGSNQPQHF. In DNA form, the CDR3 reads TGTGCCAGCAGCTTAGCCCGACGGGGTAGCAATCAGCCCCAGCATTTT.

This clonotype was detected many times. This sequence joins TRBV7-2 and TRBJ2-1, with TRBD2 matching 9 bases. CDR1 and CDR2 (germline): SGHTA, FQGNSA. The CDR3 has 17 residues. V was pared by 1 base and J by 1 base, with 5 bases of the junction left unmatched. The CDR3 spells CASSLGGRALSYNEQFF. In nucleotides, the CDR3 is TGTGCCAGCAGCTTAGGCGGGAGGGCCCTATCCTACAATGAGCAGTTCTTC.

V gene TRBV11-2 combines with J gene TRBJ2-5; 7 positions match TRBD2. From germline, CDR1 is SGHAT and CDR2 FQNNGV. This CDR3 is 15 amino acids long. The junction had 6 bases not matched to a gene; V was cut back by 5 bases and J by 0 bases. CDR3 DNA: TGTGCCAGCAGCGCCAGCGGGAATTACCAAGAGACCCAGTACTTC. Protein: CASSASGNYQETQYF.

This clonotype appeared a few times. The chain has TRBV25-1 and TRBJ1-2; TRBD1 matches at 7 bases. Looked up from germline, CDR1 is MGHDK and CDR2 is SYGVNS. Germline trimming cut 7 bases from V and 5 bases from J; bases unmatched to any gene: 7. This CDR3 is 13 amino acids long. Written as DNA, the CDR3 is TGTGCCAGCATGAAGACAGGGAATTATGGCTACACCTTC. Translated, it gives CASMKTGNYGYTF.

The V call is TRBV19, the J call TRBJ2-1, with TRBD2 matching over 11 bases. The germline V gene has CDR1 LNHDA and CDR2 SQIVND (reference sequence). With V trimmed by 4 bases and J by 6 bases, 2 bases remained unmatched. The CDR3 totals 14 residues. The CDR3 DNA reads TGTGCCAGTAGTAGGGGGACTAGCGGCAATGAGCAGTTCTTC. Its protein product is CASSRGTSGNEQFF.

The chain recombines TRBV6-1 with TRBJ1-5; TRBD1 aligns across 8 bases. There are 17 residues in the CDR3. Germline CDR1 reads MNHNS; CDR2 reads SASEGT. V lost 5 bases and J lost 7; bases outside the gene matches: 16. CDR3 sequence reads: CASSLKADRVSGQPQHF. The CDR3 DNA is TGTGCCAGCAGTCTTAAGGCGGACAGGGTAAGCGGGCAGCCCCAGCATTTT.

The chain recombines TRBV11-2 with TRBJ2-7, with D possibly being TRBD1 (5 bases). Trimming left V 5 bases short and J 3 bases short, with 26 bases between. The germline gives CDR1 SGHAT, CDR2 FQNNGV. The CDR3 runs 18 residues. This CDR3 is CASSTARPGAERRYEQYF. CDR3 bases: TGTGCCAGCAGCACCGCGAGGCCTGGGGCAGAAAGACGCTACGAGCAGTACTTC.

The chain carries TRBV6-8 and TRBJ2-1; D tentatively reads TRBD1 or TRBD2 (5 bases each). The V gene lost 6 bases and the J gene lost 8 bases, with 20 bases spanning the gap. CDR1 MNHGY and CDR2 SAAAGT come from the germline V gene. The CDR3 sequence is 15 residues long. In DNA form, the CDR3 reads TGTGCCAGCAGCTCGCTGGTAGGGGCGCGGGATGAGCAGTTCTTC. Its protein is CASSSLVGARDEQFF.

The chain recombines TRBV2 with TRBJ2-1; no clear D gene. Germline CDR1 and CDR2: SNHLY and FYNNEI. The ends were cut back, 8 bases at V and 2 bases at J, with 10 bases in the middle. The CDR3 consists of 13 residues. This chain's CDR3 is CASRDTPYNEQFF. CDR3 nucleotides: TGTGCCAGCCGAGACACCCCCTACAATGAGCAGTTCTTC.

In its sample, this clonotype was seen a few times. J is TRBJ2-1 and V is TRBV11-2; D not certain. CDR3 length equals 12 residues. CDR1 and CDR2 from the germline V gene are SGHAT and FQNNGV. Trimming took off 3 bases at V and 10 bases at J, with 10 bases between the two ends. CDR3 sequence reads: CASSFRNREQFF. CDR3 DNA: TGTGCCAGCAGCTTTAGGAATAGGGAGCAGTTCTTC.

The chain is built from TRBV2 and TRBJ2-2; no clear D. Germline V gene data show CDR1 as SNHLY and CDR2 as FYNNEI. Deletions cut 6 bases from V and 3 bases from J, with 11 bases between. This CDR3 has 14 amino acids. The CDR3 coding sequence is TGTGCCAGCAGGATTGACCAATACACCGGGGAGCTGTTTTTT. Its protein product is CASRIDQYTGELFF.

The V and J genes are TRBV12-3 or TRBV12-4 and TRBJ2-3; TRBD2 agrees at 10 bases. This CDR3 spans 14 amino acids. Losses at the gene ends were 6 bases for V and 6 bases for J; bases not matched to a gene: 6. The CDR3 region is CASRYSGRADTQYF. Here the CDR3 DNA reads TGTGCCAGCAGGTACAGCGGGAGGGCGGATACGCAGTATTTT.

This chain uses TRBV19 with TRBJ1-5; 7 positions match TRBD1. The J segment lost 6 bases and the V segment lost 4 bases, leaving 3 bases of the junction unmatched. Germline assignment: CDR1 LNHDA and CDR2 SQIVND (reference sequence). The CDR3 sequence is 13 residues long. Written as DNA, the CDR3 is TGTGCCAGTAGTACCTGGGACAGTCAGCCCCAGCATTTT. Protein: CASSTWDSQPQHF.

The CDR3 is CASSLSPSSYNEQFF. The CDR3 DNA reads TGTGCCAGCAGCTTATCCCCGAGCTCCTACAATGAGCAGTTCTTC. The gene calls are TRBV11-2 and TRBJ2-1, with no clear D. The CDR3 totals 15 residues. CDR1 SGHAT and CDR2 FQNNGV come from the germline V gene. V dropped 2 bases and J dropped 0 bases, with 8 bases sitting between them. Filled out from reference TRBV11-2 and TRBJ2-1, the complete variable domain reads EAGVAQSPRYKIIEKRQSVAFWCNPISGHATLYWYQQILGQGPKLLIQFQNNGVVDDSQLPKDRFSAERLKGVDSTLKIQPAKLEDSAVYLCASSLSPSSYNEQFFGPGTRLTVL.

This chain connects TRBV6-1 to TRBJ2-4; D may be TRBD2 (6 bases). Germline CDR1 reads MNHNS; CDR2 reads SASEGT. Trimming pared 1 base from V and 6 bases from J, leaving 10 bases between. The CDR3 is 14 amino acids. The DNA of the CDR3 is TGTGCCAGCAGTGAAGTCATGCGGGGAAACATTCAGTACTTC. Translating gives CASSEVMRGNIQYF.

V and J are TRBV7-9 and TRBJ2-3; D not resolved. V lost 0 bases and J 2 bases, leaving 9 bases between the germline ends. The CDR3 runs to 15 residues. Germline CDR1 SEHNR, CDR2 FQNEAQ (reference sequence). CDR3 sequence reads: CASSLAGLPTDTQYF. Written as DNA, the CDR3 is TGTGCCAGCAGCTTAGCCGGGCTACCCACAGATACGCAGTATTTT. Full variable domain (missing parts from reference TRBV7-9 and TRBJ2-3): DTGVSQNPRHKITKRGQNVTFRCDPISEHNRLYWYRQTLGQGPEFLTYFQNEAQLEKSRLLSDRFSAERPKGSFSTLEIQRTEQGDSAMYLCASSLAGLPTDTQYFGPGTRLTVL.